The present T cell receptor (beta chain) was sequenced within a study of Graves' ophthalmopathy and Graves' hyperthyroidism. CDR3 regions of TCR beta were amplified from RNA transcripts. The authors performed first-round RT-PCR with HTBI primers and then a second-round multiplex PCR. TCRdb re-called the multiplex PCR reads through MiXCR, storing one row per CDR3 protein. In the table there are roughly 1.1 million distinct CDR3 sequences, about 36% of which are singletons. Trimming cost V 2 bases and J 5 bases; bases outside gene matches: 7. CDR3 length: 16 residues. The germline V gene has CDR1 SNHLY and CDR2 FYNNEI. Study conclusions and caveats: Predictions made by the model for ophthalmopathy progression reached approximately 70% sensitivity and less than 80% specificity.

This clonotype showed up many times. The antigen is undetermined. Each hyperthyroidism patient was newly diagnosed, with under 2 months' duration, and aged 18 to 65. The receptor was isolated from an adult man with Graves' hyperthyroidism. The chain combines TRBV2 with TRBJ2-5; 11 bases map to TRBD1. Material for sequencing was peripheral blood or thyroid tissue (not recorded which). The CDR3 DNA reads as TGTGCCAGCAGTGAAAGGGACAGGGGGTCGTTGGAGACCCAGTACTTC. Protein: CASSERDRGSLETQYF.